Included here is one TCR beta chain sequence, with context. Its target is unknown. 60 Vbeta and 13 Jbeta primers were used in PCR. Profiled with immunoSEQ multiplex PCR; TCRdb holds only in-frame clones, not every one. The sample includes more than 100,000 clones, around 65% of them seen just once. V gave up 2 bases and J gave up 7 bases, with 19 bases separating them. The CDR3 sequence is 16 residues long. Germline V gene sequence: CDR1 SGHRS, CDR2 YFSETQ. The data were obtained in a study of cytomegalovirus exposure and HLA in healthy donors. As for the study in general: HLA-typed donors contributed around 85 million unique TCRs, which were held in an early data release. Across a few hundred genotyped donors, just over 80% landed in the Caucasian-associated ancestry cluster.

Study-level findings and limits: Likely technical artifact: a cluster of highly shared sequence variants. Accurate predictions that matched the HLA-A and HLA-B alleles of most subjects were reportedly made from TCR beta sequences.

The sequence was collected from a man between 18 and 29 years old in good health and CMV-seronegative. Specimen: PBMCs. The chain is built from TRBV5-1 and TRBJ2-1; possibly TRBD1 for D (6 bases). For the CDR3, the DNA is TGCGCCAGCAGCTTCAATACAGGGCCTGGACAAAATGAGCAGTTCTTC. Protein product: CASSFNTGPGQNEQFF.